The 10 T cell receptor beta chains below all came from one sample that was sequenced in a study of T cell repertoires in cytomegalovirus infection. Their recognized antigens are unknown. TCRdb called the reads again in MiXCR, with one record for every CDR3 protein. Counted here are approximately 76,000 distinct CDR3 sequences, under 30% occurring once; the ten biggest clones make up 50%. The sequenced sample was CD8+ T cells from cultured PBMCs, obtained from culture after CMV antigen stimulation. The receptors originated from a human donor in good health (CMV status not recorded). Some clones in this sample may be carry-over from other donors' samples.

This clonotype has more than one count but fewer than ten. The chain combines TRBV5-4 with TRBJ2-2; D call uncertain. Trimming shortened V by 0 bases and J by 2 bases, and 11 bases separated the two germline ends. The CDR3 extends over 16 amino acids. Germline CDR1 and CDR2: SGHNT and YYREEE (reference sequence). The CDR3 reads CASSLGVPANTGELFF. CDR3 nucleotide sequence: TGTGCCAGCAGCTTGGGGGTGCCCGCCAACACCGGGGAGCTGTTTTTT.

This clonotype was counted ten times or more. The chain has TRBV7-2 and TRBJ1-6; 7 positions agree with TRBD1. CDR1 and CDR2 from the germline V gene are SGHTA and FQGNSA. This CDR3 contains 16 residues. V was pared by 5 bases and J by 1 base, with 5 bases of the junction left unmatched. CDR3 sequence: CASSPTQGSYNSPLHF. The CDR3 region has the DNA TGTGCCAGCAGCCCTACACAGGGGTCCTATAATTCACCCCTCCACTTT.

The genes are TRBV20-1 and TRBJ1-2; 12 bases fit TRBD1. V lost 6 bases and J lost 5; bases outside the gene matches: 13. Germline V gives CDR1 DFQATT, CDR2 SNEGSKA (reference sequence). The CDR3 contains 16 residues. The CDR3 DNA reads as TGCAGTGCAACCGGGACAGGGGGCTTTTTGAAATATGGCTACACCTTC. Translation gives CSATGTGGFLKYGYTF.

To note about this clonotype: It may be a read error: a sequence one base away is much more abundant. The V and J genes are TRBV7-6 and TRBJ2-7, with TRBD2 matching over 8 bases. From germline, CDR1 is SGHVS and CDR2 FNYEAQ. The CDR3 is 14 amino acids. CDR3 nucleotide sequence: TGTGCCGGCAGTCGGACTAGCATGTCTTACGAGCAGTACTTC. Its protein is CAGSRTSMSYEQYF.

V is TRBV24-1 and J is TRBJ1-4, with a tentative D call TRBD1 (6 bases). The CDR3 length is 14 residues. With 9 bases removed from V and 8 bases from J, the gap between germline ends came to 18 bases. CDR1 KGHDR and CDR2 SFDVKD come from the germline V gene. DNA of the CDR3: TGTGCCACCTCAACAGGGACCCCCGAAGAAAAACTGTTTTTT. Translating it yields CATSTGTPEEKLFF.

This sequence joins TRBV27 and TRBJ1-4, with a possible D match to TRBD1 (6 bases). Germline V gene lookup returns CDR1 MNHEY and CDR2 SMNVEV (reference sequence). The V end lost 5 bases, the J end lost 8 bases, and 15 bases lay between the germline ends. The CDR3 contains 14 residues. In nucleotides, the CDR3 is TGTGCCAGCAGTCCATGGGGGCGCTTAGAAAAACTGTTTTTT. Encoded protein: CASSPWGRLEKLFF.

The chain joins TRBV6-1 to TRBJ1-2; D not resolved. Trimming took off 5 bases at V and 4 bases at J, with 14 bases between the two ends. The CDR3 has 14 amino acids. Germline CDR1 MNHNS, CDR2 SASEGT. CDR3 protein: CASSPQAGGYGYTF. The CDR3 region has the DNA TGTGCCAGCAGTCCGCAGGCGGGTGGCTATGGCTACACCTTC.

The sample holds a few counts of this clonotype. The chain has TRBV11-2 and TRBJ2-1; 13 bases match TRBD2. This CDR3 contains 18 residues. Germline V gene lookup returns CDR1 SGHAT and CDR2 FQNNGV. V was clipped by 3 bases and J by 7 bases; unmatched bases: 12. The CDR3 DNA reads as TGTGCCAGCAGCTTCGGACTAGCGGGAGACGCCTACTGGAATGAGCAGTTCTTC. It is translated as CASSFGLAGDAYWNEQFF.

The chain carries TRBV27 and TRBJ1-1; D uncertain. Germline lookup yields CDR1 MNHEY and CDR2 SMNVEV (reference sequence). Trimming pared 3 bases from V and 0 bases from J, leaving 5 bases between. This CDR3 is 13 amino acids long. CDR3 nucleotides: TGTGCCAGCAGTTTTGAGGTGAACACTGAAGCTTTCTTT. It yields the protein CASSFEVNTEAFF.

The chain links TRBV27 to TRBJ1-1; 9 bases agree with TRBD1. There are 13 residues in the CDR3. Germline V gives CDR1 MNHEY, CDR2 SMNVEV (reference sequence). Losses at the gene ends were 4 bases for V and 7 bases for J; bases not matched to a gene: 4. The CDR3 sequence: CASSSGTGLEAFF. CDR3 DNA sequence: TGTGCCAGCAGTTCCGGGACAGGGCTTGAAGCTTTCTTT.